This TCR beta chain comes out of a study of regulatory T cells in long-lasting Graves disease. Trimming shortened V by 3 bases and J by 4 bases, and 13 bases separated the two germline ends. The CDR3 is made up of 15 amino acids. The authors built TCR beta libraries using iRepertoire HTBI primers and Arm-PCR of CDR3 regions. Each CDR3 protein is one row after TCRdb ran MiXCR on the multiplex PCR reads. The profile shows about 470,000 distinct CDR3 sequences, approximately 15% of them singletons. Stated time point: newly diagnosed GD, antithyroid drugs for less than 3 months. The TCR library was made from RNA extracted from PBMCs. This clonotype occurred many times. The sample was also reused in another study, on T cells in Graves' hyperthyroidism and ophthalmopathy.

The specimen was peripheral blood mononuclear cells (PBMCs), collected at new diagnosis, from a patient treated with antithyroid drugs. The chain joins TRBV12-3 or TRBV12-4 to TRBJ2-1; D is undetermined. The TCR sequence derives from a woman in her twenties or thirties with Graves disease. CDR3 bases: TGTGCCAGCAGTTTGGGCATTCCTCCTTACAATGAGCAGTTCTTC. It yields the protein CASSLGIPPYNEQFF.